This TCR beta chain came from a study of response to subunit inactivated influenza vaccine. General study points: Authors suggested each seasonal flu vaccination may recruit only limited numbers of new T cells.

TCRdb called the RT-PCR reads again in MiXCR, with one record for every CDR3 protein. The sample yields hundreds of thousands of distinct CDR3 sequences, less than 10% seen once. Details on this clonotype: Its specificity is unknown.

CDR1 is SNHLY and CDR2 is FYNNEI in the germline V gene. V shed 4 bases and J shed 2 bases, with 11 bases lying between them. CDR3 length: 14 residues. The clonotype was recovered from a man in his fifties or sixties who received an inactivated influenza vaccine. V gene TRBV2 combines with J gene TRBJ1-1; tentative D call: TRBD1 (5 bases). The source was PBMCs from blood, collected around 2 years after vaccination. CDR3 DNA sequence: TGTGCCAGCAGTGTTACGCAGGGAAACACTGAAGCTTTCTTT. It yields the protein CASSVTQGNTEAFF.